Sequencing of this T cell receptor beta chain was carried out in a study of cytomegalovirus exposure and HLA in healthy donors. Notes on the study in general: Most sequenced TCRs were rare (though some public TCRs occurred in many donors). In vitro work confirmed that a few CMV-associated chains recognize CMV antigens. The finding came from a later analysis; first-cohort TCR clusters tended to co-occur in the 120 or so validation repertoires.

As concerns this clone: The antigen is unknown.

The data were produced by immunoSEQ multiplex PCR, yet TCRdb's version contains in-frame clones alone and is incomplete. The table records 200,000 to 250,000 clones, around four fifths of them present only once. The specimen was PBMCs. This clonotype was obtained from a woman aged 30 to 39 in good health and CMV-seropositive.

The CDR3 DNA sequence: TGTGCCAGCAGTTACAAGGTCAGCAATCAGCCCCAGCATTTT. This gives the protein CASSYKVSNQPQHF. The rearrangement uses TRBV6-5 and TRBJ1-5; D gene unclear. Germline V lookup: CDR1 MNHEY, CDR2 SVGAGI. This CDR3 has 14 amino acids. V gave up 2 bases and J gave up 1 base, with 6 bases separating them.